This TCR beta chain was documented in a study of blood T cell repertoires in COVID-19 (dated by TCRdb to 2018 to 2020). For the wider study: Collaborator samples came from the United States, Italy and Spain and covered acute and convalescent phases of COVID-19. Subjects who had been exposed to COVID-19, were actively infected with it, or had recovered from it provided the deeply sampled blood TCRbeta repertoires that made up the dataset. Nearly every sample came with metadata listing a de-identified subject ID, COVID-19 status, age in years and sex. The repertoires were made available in a free public database intended to serve as a resource for research on the immune response to SARS-CoV-2. Where available, HLA class I and class II types were taken from metadata supplied by the sample provider and were not determined by assay-based typing. The material from the prospective study consisted of cDNA or gDNA derived from T cells, B-cell-depleted T cells, or PBMCs. Samples came from the ongoing ImmuneRACE study (first 160 participants) plus 1,254 subjects from 6 global collaborators. Points the paper makes about the study in general: Clinical and demographic metadata were provided uncurated, with the amount varying by source and participant.

The immunoSEQ Assay, a bias-controlled multiplex PCR, was used to amplify TCRbeta CDR3 regions from genomic DNA. Per the original workflow: The number of nucleated cells in each sample was estimated from the amplification of reference gene primers within the assay. To quantify the absolute abundance of each unique TCRbeta CDR3 rearrangement, sequence reads were collapsed and filtered. Productive Simpson clonality was computed per sample as the square root of Simpson's diversity index over productive rearrangements. The source is immuneACCESS, and TCRdb retained only in-frame sequences with V and J called. Part of the clones is not carried over; for the studies checked, unresolved V genes explain less than half of this, and the remainder is unexplained. V and J calls and clone size come straight from that table; D and trimming were deduced from the DNA. The sample table lists around 180,000 clones, around 82% of them with a count of one. The biggest ten clones account for under 12% of the sample.

On this clone: Its binding antigen is unknown. There are no base qualities to consult, and no much larger clone falls within one base.

Each collaborating institution followed its own protocols to collect whole blood in K2EDTA tubes. For TCRbeta analysis, collaborator samples were shipped as frozen whole blood, as isolated PBMCs, or as DNA extracted from either sample type. The CDR3, from cysteine to phenylalanine, totals 14 residues. Only the CDR3 region is kept as DNA, spanning 42 bases read in frame from base 1. The receptor chain draws on TRBV21-1 and TRBJ1-2; TRBD1 is the table's D call and was not checked against the DNA. TRBV21-1 is a pseudogene locus. This clonotype was obtained from a woman of 80 years or more with active or convalescent COVID-19. Source material: peripheral blood. The CDR3 protein sequence reads: CASSKGSGGVGYTF. The bases read TGTGCCAGCAGCAAAGGTTCAGGGGGCGTAGGCTACACCTTC.